This T cell receptor (beta chain) came from a study of cytomegalovirus exposure and HLA in healthy donors. Overall study findings and caveats: Most sequenced TCRs were rare (though some public TCRs occurred in many donors). Reports indicated that the classifier achieved high specificity and sensitivity in diagnosing cytomegalovirus status. The study recorded 160 or so TCR beta chains that were cytomegalovirus-associated. The finding came from a later analysis; first-cohort TCR clusters tended to co-occur in the roughly 110 validation repertoires.

Only in-frame clones appear in the TCRdb table, and some are missing; sequencing was by immunoSEQ multiplex PCR. This table holds about 66,000 clones, approximately 97% found once. Remarks on this clone: The antigen remains undetermined.

CDR3 length: 13 amino acids. The V end was cut by 7 bases, the J end by 1 base, with 11 bases between. Germline CDR1 and CDR2: SNHLY and FYNNEI. The receptor comes from a woman under 30 in good health and CMV-seropositive. J is TRBJ2-7 and V is TRBV2; D not resolved. Sequencing used PBMCs. The CDR3 DNA follows: TGTGCCAGCACCGAAACACCATCCTACGAGCAGTACTTC. Translated, it gives CASTETPSYEQYF.